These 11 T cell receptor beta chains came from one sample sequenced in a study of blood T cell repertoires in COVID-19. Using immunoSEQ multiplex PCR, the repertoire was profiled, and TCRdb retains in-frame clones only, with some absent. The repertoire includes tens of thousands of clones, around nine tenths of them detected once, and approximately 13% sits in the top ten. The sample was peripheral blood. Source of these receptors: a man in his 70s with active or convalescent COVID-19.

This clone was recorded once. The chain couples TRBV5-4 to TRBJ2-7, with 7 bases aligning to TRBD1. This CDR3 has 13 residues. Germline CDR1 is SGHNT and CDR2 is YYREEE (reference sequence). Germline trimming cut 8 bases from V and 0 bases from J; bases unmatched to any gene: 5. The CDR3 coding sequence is TGTGCCAGGAGGGGACAGCCCTCCTACGAGCAGTACTTC. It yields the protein CARRGQPSYEQYF.

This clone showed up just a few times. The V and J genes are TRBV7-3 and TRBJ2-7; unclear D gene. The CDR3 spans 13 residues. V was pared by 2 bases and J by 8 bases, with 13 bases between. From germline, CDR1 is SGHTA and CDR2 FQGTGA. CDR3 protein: CASSLSLESQQYF. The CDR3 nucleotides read TGTGCCAGCAGCTTATCGTTAGAGAGCCAGCAGTACTTC.

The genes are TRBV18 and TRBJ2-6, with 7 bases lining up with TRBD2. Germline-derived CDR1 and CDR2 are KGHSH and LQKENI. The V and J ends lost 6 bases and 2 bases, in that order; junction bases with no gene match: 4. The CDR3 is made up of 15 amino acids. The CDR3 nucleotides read TGTGCCAGCTCTTTTGGGAGGGCTGGGGCCAACGTCCTGACTTTC. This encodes CASSFGRAGANVLTF.

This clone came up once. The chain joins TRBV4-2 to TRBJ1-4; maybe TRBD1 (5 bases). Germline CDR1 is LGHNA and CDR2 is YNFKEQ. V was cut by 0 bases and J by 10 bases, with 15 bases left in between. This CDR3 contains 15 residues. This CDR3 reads CASSQDRGTAGKLFF. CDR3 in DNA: TGTGCCAGCAGCCAAGATCGGGGGACGGCGGGAAAACTGTTTTTT.

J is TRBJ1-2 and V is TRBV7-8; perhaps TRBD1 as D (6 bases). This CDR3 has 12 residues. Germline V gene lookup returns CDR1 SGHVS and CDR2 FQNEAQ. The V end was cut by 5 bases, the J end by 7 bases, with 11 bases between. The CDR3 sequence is CASSLGASGYTF. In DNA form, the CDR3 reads TGTGCCAGCAGCCTGGGGGCAAGTGGCTACACCTTC.

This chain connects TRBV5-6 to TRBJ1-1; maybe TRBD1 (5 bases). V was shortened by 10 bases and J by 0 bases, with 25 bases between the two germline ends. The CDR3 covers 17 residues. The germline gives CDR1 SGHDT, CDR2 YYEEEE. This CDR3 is CAPYLGGVKVVNTEAFF. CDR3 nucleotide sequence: TGTGCCCCTTACTTGGGAGGGGTTAAGGTGGTGAACACTGAAGCTTTCTTT.

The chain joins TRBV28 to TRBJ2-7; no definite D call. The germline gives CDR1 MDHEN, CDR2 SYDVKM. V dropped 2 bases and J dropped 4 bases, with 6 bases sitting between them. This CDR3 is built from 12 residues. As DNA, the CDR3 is TGTGCCAGCAGTTTACGAGGTTACGAGCAGTACTTC. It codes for CASSLRGYEQYF.

DNA of the CDR3: TGTGCCAGCAGCCGCCCTGGACATGTCGTGTACTTC. Amino acids: CASSRPGHVVYF. The rearrangement uses TRBV28 and TRBJ2-7; perhaps TRBD1 as D (5 bases). V lost 6 bases and J 12 bases, leaving 18 bases between the germline ends. Germline V gives CDR1 MDHEN, CDR2 SYDVKM. The CDR3 length is 12 residues.

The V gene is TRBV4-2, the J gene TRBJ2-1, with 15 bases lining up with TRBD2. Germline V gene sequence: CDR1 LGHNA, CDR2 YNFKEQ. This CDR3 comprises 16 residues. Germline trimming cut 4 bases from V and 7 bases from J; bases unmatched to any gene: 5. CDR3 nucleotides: TGTGCCAGCAGCCCCGCAGGACTAGCGGGAGGGAATGAGCAGTTCTTC. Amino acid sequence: CASSPAGLAGGNEQFF.

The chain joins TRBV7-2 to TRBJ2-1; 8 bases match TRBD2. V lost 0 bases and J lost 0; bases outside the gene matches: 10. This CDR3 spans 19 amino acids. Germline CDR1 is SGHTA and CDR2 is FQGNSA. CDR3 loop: CASSLAAWAGGASYNEQFF. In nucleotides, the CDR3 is TGTGCCAGCAGCTTAGCGGCCTGGGCGGGAGGAGCCTCCTACAATGAGCAGTTCTTC.

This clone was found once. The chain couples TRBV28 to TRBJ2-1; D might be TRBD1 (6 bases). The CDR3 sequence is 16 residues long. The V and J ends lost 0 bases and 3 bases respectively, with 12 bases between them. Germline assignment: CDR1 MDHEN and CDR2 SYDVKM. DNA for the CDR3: TGTGCCAGCAGTTTATGGGGCAGGGGAGACTACAATGAGCAGTTCTTC. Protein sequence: CASSLWGRGDYNEQFF.